The present T cell receptor beta chain was sequenced within a study of cytomegalovirus exposure and HLA in healthy donors. Unmatched junction bases numbered 2, after V lost 6 bases and J lost 1 base. The germline gives CDR1 MNHEY, CDR2 SMNVEV (reference sequence). CDR3 size: 13 residues. About this clone: Its antigen is not known.

Broader study findings: An assumption of roughly uniform sequencing depth across donors underlay the presence/absence analyses. Upon later analysis, HLA-associated TCR beta chains proved more clonally expanded than other, equally common chains.

Each of the donors was a healthy bone marrow donor. Although they were nominally healthy when sampled, donors likely had unrecorded immune exposures. Both 60 Vbeta primers and 13 Jbeta primers went into the PCR. The protocol was immunoSEQ multiplex PCR, while the TCRdb copy is restricted to in-frame clones and leaves out a portion. The repertoire consists of approximately 110,000 clones, with roughly 85% occurring once and the leading ten covering around 3%. The gene calls are TRBV27 and TRBJ2-7; 8 nucleotides match TRBD1. The receptor was derived from a woman in her forties in good health and CMV-seronegative. Sequencing was performed on PBMCs. The CDR3 DNA sequence: TGTGCCAGCAGGGGACAGGATTCCTACGAGCAGTACTTC. Amino acid sequence: CASRGQDSYEQYF.